This T cell receptor beta chain was identified during a study of OX40 agonist ivuxolimab in advanced cancers. The study in broad terms: Ivuxolimab was a fully human IgG2 agonistic monoclonal antibody targeting the costimulatory receptor OX40 (CD134). Intravenous ivuxolimab was administered to patients every 2 weeks at six dose levels: 0.01, 0.1, 0.3, 1.5, 3 and 10 mg/kg. Among the roughly 52 dose-escalation patients, about 19 had hepatocellular carcinoma, 15 or so melanoma, 9 renal cell carcinoma and 9 head and neck cancer. In the dose-escalation cohort, around four fifths of patients were male, and the mean age was 60 years with a range of 23 to 79. Prior anti-PD-1, anti-PD-L1 or anti-CTLA-4 therapy was permitted, and checkpoint inhibitors had been received by about 44% of dose-escalation patients. Partial responses occurred in three dose-escalation patients: two with cutaneous melanoma and one with hepatocellular carcinoma. The purpose of peripheral TCRbeta sequencing was to test whether ivuxolimab changed TCR sequence diversity and led to clonal T-cell expansion. The monotherapy dose-escalation portion (N ≈ 57 patients) of the phase I ivuxolimab trial is reported in the paper.

With regard to this clone: Its antigen is not yet known. Base qualities are not recorded, but no much larger clone differs from it by a single base.

Patients with a history of autoimmune disease or receiving systemic immunosuppression were excluded from the trial. Peripheral blood for TCR sequencing was collected from all dose cohorts at baseline, on cycle 4 day 1, and on cycle 7 day 1. The samples were drawn from a first-in-human, open-label, multicenter phase I dose-escalation trial of ivuxolimab. The trial enrolled adults with locally advanced or metastatic head and neck squamous cell, hepatocellular, melanoma or renal cell carcinoma. Before TCR sequencing, CD4+ and CD8+ T cells were separately sorted from peripheral blood. To sequence the TCRbeta CDR3 region, genomic DNA was isolated from the sorted cells. The immunoSEQ Assay was used to sequence the TCRbeta CDR3 regions. This immuneACCESS table, as held by TCRdb, lists in-frame sequences with V and J called but not all clones. Of the missing ones, under half trace to an unresolved V gene in checked studies; the others have no known cause. The sample contains about 50,000 clones, around nine tenths of them found a single time. 10% to 12% of the sample is held by the ten biggest clonotypes.

Results and caveats for the whole study, not just this receptor: In partial responders in the 0.1-3.0 mg/kg groups, normalized peripheral clonal expansion was found to be among the lowest, especially among CD8+ T cells. Low levels of normalized T-cell clonal expansion were also seen in some patients who did not respond. After ivuxolimab, more expanded clones were found on average in CD8+ T cells than in CD4+ T cells. At doses from 0.1 to 3.0 mg/kg, clonal expansion was seen in both CD4+ and CD8+ blood T cells between baseline and week 6. The antigen specificity of the clonally expanded peripheral T cells was not determined.

V is pared back by 4 bases and J by 0 bases, with 18 bases lying between the germline termini. The germline V gene sets CDR1 to MGHRA and CDR2 to YSYEKL. Including cysteine and phenylalanine, the CDR3 has 17 amino acids. The read is trimmed to its CDR3 DNA, 51 bases read in frame from base 1. This clonotype originated in an adult with an advanced solid tumor such as melanoma, head and neck, liver or kidney cancer. The rearrangement combines TRBV4-1 with TRBJ1-1; the D region possibly corresponds to TRBD1 (5 bases align). Sequencing used CD4+ or CD8+ T cells sorted from blood, obtained in a trial of the OX40 agonist ivuxolimab. The sequenced DNA is TGCGCCAGCAGCCCAGCTGCCCAGGGCAGAGTGAACACTGAAGCTTTCTTT. This encodes CASSPAAQGRVNTEAFF.